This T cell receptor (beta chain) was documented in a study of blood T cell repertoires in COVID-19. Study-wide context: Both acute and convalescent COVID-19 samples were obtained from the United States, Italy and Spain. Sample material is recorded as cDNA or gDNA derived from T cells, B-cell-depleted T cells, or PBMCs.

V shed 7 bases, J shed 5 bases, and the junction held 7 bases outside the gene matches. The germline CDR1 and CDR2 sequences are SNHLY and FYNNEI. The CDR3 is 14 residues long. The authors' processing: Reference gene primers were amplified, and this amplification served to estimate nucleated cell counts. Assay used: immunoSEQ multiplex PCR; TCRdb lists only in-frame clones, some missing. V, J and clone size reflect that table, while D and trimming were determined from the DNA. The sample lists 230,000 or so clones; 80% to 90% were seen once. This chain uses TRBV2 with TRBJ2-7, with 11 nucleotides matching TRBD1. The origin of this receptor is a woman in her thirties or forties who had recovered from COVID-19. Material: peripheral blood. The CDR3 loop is CASTPGQGANEQYF. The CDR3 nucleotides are TGTGCCAGCACCCCAGGACAGGGGGCCAACGAGCAGTACTTC.